In this sample, the clone carrying this T cell receptor (beta chain) turned up once. The antigen remains unidentified. Measured with immunoSEQ multiplex PCR; TCRdb has only the in-frame clones, and not every one. The data contain roughly 140,000 clones, about 93% of them singletons. The CDR3 length is 14 residues. Germline loops: CDR1 SNHLY, CDR2 FYNNEI. Trimming took off 5 bases at V and 0 bases at J, with 11 bases between the two ends. The sample is drawn from a study of T cell responses to AZD1222 COVID-19 vaccine. General study results and limits: AZD1222 recipients seropositive at baseline numbered only 5 or 6. The sample set comprised mostly white British donors with more females, and clonal diversity was possibly underestimated.

The sequence was obtained from an adult in good health. The input for sequencing was peripheral blood, taken on day 0 of AZD1222 vaccination. This chain uses TRBV2 with TRBJ2-7; maybe TRBD1 (5 bases). The CDR3 loop reads CASSIAGNSYEQYF. The CDR3 DNA is TGTGCCAGCAGTATAGCAGGGAACTCCTACGAGCAGTACTTC.